Following are 11 T cell receptor beta chains from one sample sequenced in a study of shared clonotypes between healthy human individuals. Assay used: immunoSEQ multiplex PCR; TCRdb lists only in-frame clones, some missing. The table has about 2.5 million clones, about 90% seen once. Sequenced sample: naive CD4+ T cells from PBMCs. Documented subset: CD45RA+ positively selected. Receptors were obtained from a man aged 18 to 29 in good health. Some clones in this sample may be carry-over from other donors' samples.

The chain couples TRBV7-9 to TRBJ2-2, with D unresolved. Germline CDR1 and CDR2: SEHNR and FQNEAQ (reference sequence). Trimming stripped 7 bases from V and 5 bases from J, with 11 bases between. The CDR3 runs to 13 residues. CDR3 DNA sequence: TGTGCCAGCACGGCAGCCCGAACCGGGGAGCTGTTTTTT. It yields the protein CASTAARTGELFF.

As regards this clone: This sample includes further DNA sequences coding for the same CDR3. The chain has TRBV7-2 and TRBJ2-1; weak D call: TRBD2 (5 bases). The germline V and J ends were trimmed by 1 base and 1 base, with 8 bases remaining between them. The CDR3 runs to 15 residues. The germline V gene encodes CDR1 SGHTA and CDR2 FQGNSA. For the CDR3, the DNA is TGTGCCAGCAGCTTAGGACGAGGGTCCTACAATGAGCAGTTCTTC. It specifies CASSLGRGSYNEQFF.

The chain links TRBV2 to TRBJ2-1; 8 positions agree with TRBD1. Losses at the gene ends were 4 bases for V and 16 bases for J; bases not matched to a gene: 27. CDR1 and CDR2 (germline): SNHLY, FYNNEI. This CDR3 has 18 residues. The CDR3 DNA reads TGTGCCAGCAGTGCGTTACAGGGGGAAGTTCATGAATTTCATCATAGTTTCTTC. Its translation is CASSALQGEVHEFHHSFF.

This clone has a single count. CDR3 nucleotide sequence: TGCGCCAGCAGCTTTCTTACAGATCAAGAGACCCAGTACTTC. It encodes CASSFLTDQETQYF. The chain combines TRBV5-1 with TRBJ2-5; the D is unclear. Germline V gives CDR1 SGHRS, CDR2 YFSETQ. V lost 2 bases, J lost 2 bases, and 10 bases lay in between. This CDR3 region has 14 residues.

As regards this clone: At the DNA level, this CDR3 is encoded by other sequences in the same sample as well. The chain uses TRBV28 and TRBJ1-5, with D unclear. The CDR3 totals 14 residues. Germline CDR1 reads MDHEN; CDR2 reads SYDVKM. Trimming removed 5 bases from V and 2 bases from J, with 10 bases in between. The CDR3 DNA reads as TGTGCCAGCAGTCTGGGATCGGGCAATCAGCCCCAGCATTTT. It is translated as CASSLGSGNQPQHF.

The chain joins TRBV5-4 to TRBJ2-5; TRBD1 matches 7 bases. This CDR3 region has 15 residues. J gave up 2 bases and V 1 base, and 5 bases lay outside the gene matches. CDR1 is SGHNT, CDR2 YYREEE, per germline (reference sequence). CDR3 sequence: CASSLRLRGQETQYF. CDR3 sequence (DNA): TGTGCCAGCAGCTTGAGGCTCAGGGGGCAAGAGACCCAGTACTTC.

The chain recombines TRBV4-1 with TRBJ2-3, with D uncertain. Per germline, CDR1 MGHRA and CDR2 YSYEKL. CDR3 length: 17 residues. Between the trimmed V and J ends, which lost 1 base and 3 bases, there was a span of 17 bases. The CDR3 DNA follows: TGCGCCAGCAGCCAAGGGAGAGCGCTGGGGAAGACAGATACGCAGTATTTT. This encodes CASSQGRALGKTDTQYF.

On this clone: At the DNA level, this CDR3 is encoded by other sequences in the same sample as well. The chain combines TRBV11-2 with TRBJ2-3, with 12 bases that match TRBD2. This CDR3 has 16 amino acids. Germline CDR1 and CDR2: SGHAT and FQNNGV. After removal of 5 bases from V and 0 bases from J, the junction contained 3 bases not matched to a gene. The CDR3: CASSPLAGGSTDTQYF. The CDR3 nucleotides are TGTGCCAGCAGCCCGCTAGCGGGAGGGAGCACAGATACGCAGTATTTT. Combining the CDR3 with reference TRBV11-2 and TRBJ2-3 gives the whole variable domain EAGVAQSPRYKIIEKRQSVAFWCNPISGHATLYWYQQILGQGPKLLIQFQNNGVVDDSQLPKDRFSAERLKGVDSTLKIQPAKLEDSAVYLCASSPLAGGSTDTQYFGPGTRLTVL.

The chain couples TRBV27 to TRBJ1-1, with no clear D. The CDR3 runs to 15 residues. Germline lookup yields CDR1 MNHEY and CDR2 SMNVEV (reference sequence). V gave up 5 bases and J gave up 0 bases, with 13 bases separating them. This CDR3 is CASSPSWSVNTEAFF. In nucleotides, the CDR3 is TGTGCCAGCAGTCCCTCATGGTCCGTGAACACTGAAGCTTTCTTT.

CDR3 DNA sequence: TGCGCCAGCACCCAGGGGCCTGCCTACGAGCAGTACTTC. Protein sequence: CASTQGPAYEQYF. The V and J genes are TRBV5-1 and TRBJ2-7, with D possibly being TRBD1 (6 bases). Trimming pared 6 bases from V and 2 bases from J, leaving 12 bases between. The CDR3 length is 13 residues. CDR1 is SGHRS and CDR2 is YFSETQ in the germline V gene.

The V gene is TRBV7-3, the J gene TRBJ1-1; D is unresolved. The CDR3 has 13 residues. The germline gives CDR1 SGHTA, CDR2 FQGTGA. V was shortened by 3 bases and J by 3 bases, with 8 bases between the two germline ends. The CDR3 is CASSFAEDTEAFF. In nucleotides, the CDR3 is TGTGCCAGCAGCTTCGCCGAAGACACTGAAGCTTTCTTT.